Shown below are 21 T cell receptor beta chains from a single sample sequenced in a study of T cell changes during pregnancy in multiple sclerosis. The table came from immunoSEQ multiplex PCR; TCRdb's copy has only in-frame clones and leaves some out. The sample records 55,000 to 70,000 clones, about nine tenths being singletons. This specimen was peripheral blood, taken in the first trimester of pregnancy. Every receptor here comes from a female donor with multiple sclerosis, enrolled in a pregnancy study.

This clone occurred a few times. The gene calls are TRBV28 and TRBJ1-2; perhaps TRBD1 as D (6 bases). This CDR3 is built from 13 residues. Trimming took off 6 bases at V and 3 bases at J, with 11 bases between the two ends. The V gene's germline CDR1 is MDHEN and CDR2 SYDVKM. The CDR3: CASRVDSDYGYTF. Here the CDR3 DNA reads TGTGCCAGCAGAGTGGACAGCGACTATGGCTACACCTTC.

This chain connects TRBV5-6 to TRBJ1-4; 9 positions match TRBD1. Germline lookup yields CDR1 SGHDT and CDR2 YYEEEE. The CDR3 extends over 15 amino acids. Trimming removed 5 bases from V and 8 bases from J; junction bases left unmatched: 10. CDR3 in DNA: TGTGCCAGCAGGCCTACCGGGACAGGGTTGGAAAAACTGTTTTTT. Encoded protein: CASRPTGTGLEKLFF.

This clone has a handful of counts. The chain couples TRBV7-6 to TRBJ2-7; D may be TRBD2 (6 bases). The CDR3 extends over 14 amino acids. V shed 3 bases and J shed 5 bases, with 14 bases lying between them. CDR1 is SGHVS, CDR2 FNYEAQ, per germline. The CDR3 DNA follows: TGTGCCAGCAGCTTTCTCCCCGGGACTCACGAGCAGTACTTC. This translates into CASSFLPGTHEQYF.

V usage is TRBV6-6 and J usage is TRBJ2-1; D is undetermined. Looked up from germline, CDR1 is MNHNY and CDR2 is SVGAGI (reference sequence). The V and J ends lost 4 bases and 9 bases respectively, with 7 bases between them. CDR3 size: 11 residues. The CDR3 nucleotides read TGTGCCAGCAGTTTTGACATTGAGCAGTTCTTC. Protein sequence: CASSFDIEQFF.

The CDR3 DNA follows: TGTGCCAGCAGTTACTTGGGACAGGTCTATGGCTACACCTTC. The encoded protein is CASSYLGQVYGYTF. This rearrangement joins TRBV6-5 to TRBJ1-2, with 8 positions matching TRBD1. This CDR3 has 14 residues. The V gene's germline CDR1 is MNHEY and CDR2 SVGAGI. Trimming removed 1 base from V and 4 bases from J; junction bases left unmatched: 2.

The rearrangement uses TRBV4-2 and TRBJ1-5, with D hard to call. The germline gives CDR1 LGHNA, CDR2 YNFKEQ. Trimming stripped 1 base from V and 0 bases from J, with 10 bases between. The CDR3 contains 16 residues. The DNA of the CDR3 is TGTGCCAGCAGCCAAGTCGAGGGTTATAGCAATCAGCCCCAGCATTTT. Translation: CASSQVEGYSNQPQHF.

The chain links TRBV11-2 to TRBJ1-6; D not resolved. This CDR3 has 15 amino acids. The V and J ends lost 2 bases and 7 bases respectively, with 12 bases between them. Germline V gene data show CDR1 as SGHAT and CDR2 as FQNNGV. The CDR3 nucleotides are TGTGCCAGCAGCTTATTGGGCATCGCAAATTCACCCCTCCACTTT. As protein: CASSLLGIANSPLHF.

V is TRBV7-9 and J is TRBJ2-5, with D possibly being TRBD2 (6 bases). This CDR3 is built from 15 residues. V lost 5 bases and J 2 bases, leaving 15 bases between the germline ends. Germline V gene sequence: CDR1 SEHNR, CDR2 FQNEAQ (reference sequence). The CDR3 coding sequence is TGTGCCAGCAGCAAACGAGGGGCGGGGCAAGAGACCCAGTACTTC. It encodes CASSKRGAGQETQYF.

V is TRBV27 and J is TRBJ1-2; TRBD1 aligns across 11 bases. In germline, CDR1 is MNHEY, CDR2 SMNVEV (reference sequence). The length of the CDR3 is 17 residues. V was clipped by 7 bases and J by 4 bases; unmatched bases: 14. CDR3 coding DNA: TGTGCCAGCACCACCGGGACAGGGGGTCTATTTAGCTATGGCTACACCTTC. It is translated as CASTTGTGGLFSYGYTF.

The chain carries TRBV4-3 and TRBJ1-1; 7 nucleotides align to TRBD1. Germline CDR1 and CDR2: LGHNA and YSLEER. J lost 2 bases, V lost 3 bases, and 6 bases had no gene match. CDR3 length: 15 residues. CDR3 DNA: TGCGCCAGCAGCCACTGGGACAGAGAAAACACTGAAGCTTTCTTT. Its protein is CASSHWDRENTEAFF.

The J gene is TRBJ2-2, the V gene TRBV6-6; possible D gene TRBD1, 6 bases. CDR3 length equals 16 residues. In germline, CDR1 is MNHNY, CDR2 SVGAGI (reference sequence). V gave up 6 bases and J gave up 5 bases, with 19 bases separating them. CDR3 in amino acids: CASRRLGALRTGELFF. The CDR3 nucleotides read TGTGCCAGCAGACGCCTGGGGGCCCTCCGGACCGGGGAGCTGTTTTTT.

CDR3 DNA: TGTGCCAGCAGCTTTAATACGGGGGGGCAAGAGACCCAGTACTTC. Translation: CASSFNTGGQETQYF. The chain employs TRBV7-2 and TRBJ2-5, with TRBD2 identical over 8 bases. The CDR3 loop spans 15 amino acids. Germline CDR1 and CDR2: SGHTA and FQGNSA. The ends lost 3 bases at V and 2 bases at J; junction bases unmatched: 5.

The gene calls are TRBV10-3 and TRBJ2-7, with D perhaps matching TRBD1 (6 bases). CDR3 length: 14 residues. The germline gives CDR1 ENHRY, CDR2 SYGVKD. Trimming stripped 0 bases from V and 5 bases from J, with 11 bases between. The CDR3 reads CAISESQDRNEQYF. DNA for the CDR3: TGTGCCATCAGTGAGTCGCAGGACAGAAACGAGCAGTACTTC.

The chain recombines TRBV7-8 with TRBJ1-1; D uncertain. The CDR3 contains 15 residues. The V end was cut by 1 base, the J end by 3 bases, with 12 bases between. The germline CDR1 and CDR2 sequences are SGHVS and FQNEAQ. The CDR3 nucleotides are TGTGCCAGCAGCTTAGGAGGCTCGCGGGACACTGAAGCTTTCTTT. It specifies CASSLGGSRDTEAFF.

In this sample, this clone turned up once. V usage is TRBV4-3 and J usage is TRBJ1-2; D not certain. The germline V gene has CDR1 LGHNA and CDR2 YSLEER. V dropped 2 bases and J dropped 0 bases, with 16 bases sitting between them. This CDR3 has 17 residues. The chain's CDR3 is CASSQRGSSQANYGYTF. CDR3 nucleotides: TGCGCCAGCAGCCAACGCGGTTCCAGCCAAGCTAACTATGGCTACACCTTC.

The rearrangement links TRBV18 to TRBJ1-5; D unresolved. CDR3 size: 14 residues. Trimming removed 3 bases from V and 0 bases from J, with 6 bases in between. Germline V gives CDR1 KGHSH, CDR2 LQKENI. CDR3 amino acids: CASSPPYSNQPQHF. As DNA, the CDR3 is TGTGCCAGCTCACCCCCCTATAGCAATCAGCCCCAGCATTTT. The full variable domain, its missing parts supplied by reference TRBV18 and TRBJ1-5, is NAGVMQNPRHLVRRRGQEARLRCSPMKGHSHVYWYRQLPEEGLKFMVYLQKENIIDESGMPKERFSAEFPKEGPSILRIQQVVRGDSAAYFCASSPPYSNQPQHFGDGTRLSIL.

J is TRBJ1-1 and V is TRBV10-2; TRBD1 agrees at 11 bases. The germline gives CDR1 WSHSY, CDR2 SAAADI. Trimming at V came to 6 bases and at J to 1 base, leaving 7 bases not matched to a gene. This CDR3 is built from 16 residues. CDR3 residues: CASRSGTGGGNTEAFF. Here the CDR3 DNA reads TGCGCCAGCAGGTCCGGGACAGGGGGGGGGAACACTGAAGCTTTCTTT.

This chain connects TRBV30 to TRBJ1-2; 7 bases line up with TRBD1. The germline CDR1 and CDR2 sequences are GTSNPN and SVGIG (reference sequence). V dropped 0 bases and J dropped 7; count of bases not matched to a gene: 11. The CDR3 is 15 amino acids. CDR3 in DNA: TGTGCCTGGAGTGTCCTTGCGTCAGGGGGTAGTGGCTACACCTTC. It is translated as CAWSVLASGGSGYTF.

The CDR3 reads CASSFLSPGTSGADTQYF. The DNA for the CDR3 is TGTGCCAGCAGTTTCCTTTCACCCGGGACTAGCGGTGCAGATACGCAGTATTTT. The chain combines TRBV28 with TRBJ2-3, with 11 bases lining up with TRBD2. V gave up 3 bases and J gave up 4 bases; unmatched junction bases: 12. The V gene's germline CDR1 is MDHEN and CDR2 SYDVKM. CDR3 size: 18 residues.

CDR3 protein: CASSPRTSQGTQYF. The CDR3 nucleotides are TGTGCCAGCAGCCCACGGACTAGTCAGGGTACGCAGTATTTT. The chain uses TRBV7-8 and TRBJ2-3; TRBD2 agrees at 7 bases. V trimming: 5 bases; J trimming: 8 bases; junction bases outside the gene matches: 10. In germline, CDR1 is SGHVS, CDR2 FQNEAQ. The CDR3 totals 14 residues.

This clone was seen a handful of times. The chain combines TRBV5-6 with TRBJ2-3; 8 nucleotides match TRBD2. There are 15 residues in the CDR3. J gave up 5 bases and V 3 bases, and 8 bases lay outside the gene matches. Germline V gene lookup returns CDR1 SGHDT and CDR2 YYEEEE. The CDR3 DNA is TGTGCCAGCAGCTCCGAATCCAGCGGGGGAGATACGCAGTATTTT. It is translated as CASSSESSGGDTQYF.